This T cell receptor beta chain was sequenced for a study of T cell clonality in common variable immunodeficiency. Study-wide results and caveats: In common variable immunodeficiency, TCR beta chains reportedly carried fewer deletions and N-nucleotide insertions.

This clone was picked up a small number of times. Its matching antigen is unknown. The read ends 3 residues shy of where the CDR3 ends; the end is completed using the germline J gene. Germline V gene lookup returns CDR1 KGHSH and CDR2 LQKENI. The CDR3 sequence is 17 residues long. Trimming took 6 bases from V and 0 from J; bases not matched to a gene: 10. Clones were sequenced by immunoSEQ multiplex PCR, and TCRdb holds only the in-frame ones, with some missing. The sample was found to contain roughly 33,000 clones, and every one recurs. Sequenced: peripheral blood mononuclear cells. The chain combines TRBV18 with TRBJ2-4, with 8 bases that match TRBD1. The clonotype originates from a human donor with common variable immunodeficiency. The CDR3 is CASSYSGQDLAKNIQYF. Partial CDR3 DNA: TGTGCCAGCTCTTACTCGGGACAGGATCTAGCCAAAAACATT.